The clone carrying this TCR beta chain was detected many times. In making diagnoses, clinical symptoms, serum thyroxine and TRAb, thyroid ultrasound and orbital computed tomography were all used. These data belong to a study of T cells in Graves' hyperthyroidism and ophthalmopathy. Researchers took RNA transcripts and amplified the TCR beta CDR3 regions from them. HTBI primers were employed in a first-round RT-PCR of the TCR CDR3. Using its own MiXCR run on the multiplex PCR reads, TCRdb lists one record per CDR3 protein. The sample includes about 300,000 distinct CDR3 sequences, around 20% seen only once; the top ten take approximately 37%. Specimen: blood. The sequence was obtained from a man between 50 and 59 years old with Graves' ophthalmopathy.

The DNA for the CDR3 is TGTGCCATCAGTGATCTCTCCGACTCTGGAAACACCATATATTTT. Translated: CAISDLSDSGNTIYF. This rearrangement joins TRBV10-3 to TRBJ1-3, with unresolved D. The CDR3 has 15 amino acids. The germline V gene has CDR1 ENHRY and CDR2 SYGVKD. V dropped 3 bases and J dropped 0 bases, with 9 bases sitting between them.